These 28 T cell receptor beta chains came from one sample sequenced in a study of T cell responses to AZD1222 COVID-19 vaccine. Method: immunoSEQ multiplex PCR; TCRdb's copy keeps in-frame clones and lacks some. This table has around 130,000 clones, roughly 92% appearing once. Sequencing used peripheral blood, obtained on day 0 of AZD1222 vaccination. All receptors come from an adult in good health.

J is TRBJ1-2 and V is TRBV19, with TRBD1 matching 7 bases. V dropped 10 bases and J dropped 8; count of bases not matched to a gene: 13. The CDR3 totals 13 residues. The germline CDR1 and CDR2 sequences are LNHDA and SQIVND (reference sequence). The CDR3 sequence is CATTDRVLGGYTF. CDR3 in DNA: TGTGCCACCACAGACAGGGTCTTAGGGGGCTACACCTTC.

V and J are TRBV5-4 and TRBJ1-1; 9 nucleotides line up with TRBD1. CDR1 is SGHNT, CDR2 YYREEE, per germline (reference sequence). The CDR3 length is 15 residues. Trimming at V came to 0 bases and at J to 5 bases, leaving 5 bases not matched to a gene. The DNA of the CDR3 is TGTGCCAGCAGCTTGGCCCCGACAGGGGGGACTGAAGCTTTCTTT. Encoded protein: CASSLAPTGGTEAFF.

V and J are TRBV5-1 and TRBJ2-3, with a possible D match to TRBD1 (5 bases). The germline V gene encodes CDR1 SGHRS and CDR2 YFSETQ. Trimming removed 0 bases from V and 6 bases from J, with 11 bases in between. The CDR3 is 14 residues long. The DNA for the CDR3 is TGCGCCAGCAGCTTGGGGCAGGGTCTCGATACGCAGTATTTT. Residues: CASSLGQGLDTQYF.

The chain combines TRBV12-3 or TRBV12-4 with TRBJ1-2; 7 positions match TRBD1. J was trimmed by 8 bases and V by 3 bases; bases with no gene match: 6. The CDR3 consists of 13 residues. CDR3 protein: CASSFGGQAGYTF. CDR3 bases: TGTGCCAGCAGTTTCGGAGGACAGGCCGGCTACACCTTC.

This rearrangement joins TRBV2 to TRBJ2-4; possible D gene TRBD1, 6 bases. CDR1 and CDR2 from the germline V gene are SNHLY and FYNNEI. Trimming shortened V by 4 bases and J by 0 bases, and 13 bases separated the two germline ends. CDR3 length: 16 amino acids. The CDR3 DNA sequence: TGTGCCAGCAGTGGGAACAGGGAAGGAGCCAAAAACATTCAGTACTTC. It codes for CASSGNREGAKNIQYF.

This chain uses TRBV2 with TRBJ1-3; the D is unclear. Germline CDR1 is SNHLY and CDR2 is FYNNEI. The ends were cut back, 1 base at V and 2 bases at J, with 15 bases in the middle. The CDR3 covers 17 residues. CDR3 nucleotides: TGTGCCAGCAGTGAAGGCGTCGCAGGCCCAACTGGAAACACCATATATTTT. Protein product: CASSEGVAGPTGNTIYF.

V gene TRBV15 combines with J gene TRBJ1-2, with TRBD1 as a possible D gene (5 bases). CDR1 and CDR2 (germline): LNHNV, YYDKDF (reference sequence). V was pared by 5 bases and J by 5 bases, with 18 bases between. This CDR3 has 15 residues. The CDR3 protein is CATSPFTGALYGYTF. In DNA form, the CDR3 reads TGTGCCACCAGCCCTTTTACCGGGGCCCTATATGGCTACACCTTC.

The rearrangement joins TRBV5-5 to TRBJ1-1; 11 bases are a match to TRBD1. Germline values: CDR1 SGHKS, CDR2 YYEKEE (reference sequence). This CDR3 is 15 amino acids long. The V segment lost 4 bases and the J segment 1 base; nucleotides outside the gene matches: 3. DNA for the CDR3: TGTGCCAGCAGCAACGGGACAGGGGGGAACACTGAAGCTTTCTTT. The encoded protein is CASSNGTGGNTEAFF. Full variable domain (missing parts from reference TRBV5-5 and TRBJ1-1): DAGVTQSPTHLIKTRGQQVTLRCSPISGHKSVSWYQQVLGQGPQFIFQYYEKEERGRGNFPDRFSARQFPNYSSELNVNALLLGDSALYLCASSNGTGGNTEAFFGQGTRLTVV.

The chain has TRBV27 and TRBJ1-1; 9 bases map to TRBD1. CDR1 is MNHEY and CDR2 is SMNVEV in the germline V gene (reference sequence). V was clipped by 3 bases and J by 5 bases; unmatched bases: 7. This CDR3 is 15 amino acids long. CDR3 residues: CASSFLTGGDTEAFF. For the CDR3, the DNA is TGTGCCAGCAGTTTCCTGACAGGGGGGGATACTGAAGCTTTCTTT.

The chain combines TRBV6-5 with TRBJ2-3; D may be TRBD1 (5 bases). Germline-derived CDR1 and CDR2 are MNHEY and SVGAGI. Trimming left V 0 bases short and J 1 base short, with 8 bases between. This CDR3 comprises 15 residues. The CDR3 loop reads CASSYSKQGTDTQYF. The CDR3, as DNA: TGTGCCAGCAGTTACTCGAAACAGGGCACAGATACGCAGTATTTT.

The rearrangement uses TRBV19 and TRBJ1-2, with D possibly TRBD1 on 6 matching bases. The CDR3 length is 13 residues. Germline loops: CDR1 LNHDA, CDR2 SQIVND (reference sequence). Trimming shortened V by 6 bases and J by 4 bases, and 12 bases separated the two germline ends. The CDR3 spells CASRLQGGYGYTF. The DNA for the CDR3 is TGTGCCAGTAGGCTACAGGGCGGCTATGGCTACACCTTC.

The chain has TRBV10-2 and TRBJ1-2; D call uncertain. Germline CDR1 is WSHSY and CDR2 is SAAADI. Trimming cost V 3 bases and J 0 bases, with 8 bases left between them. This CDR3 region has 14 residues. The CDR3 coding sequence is TGCGCCAGCAGTGAAGATCCATCTAACTATGGCTACACCTTC. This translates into CASSEDPSNYGYTF.

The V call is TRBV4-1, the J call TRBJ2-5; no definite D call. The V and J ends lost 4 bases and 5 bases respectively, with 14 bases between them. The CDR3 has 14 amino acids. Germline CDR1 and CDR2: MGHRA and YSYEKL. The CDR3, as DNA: TGCGCCAGCAGCCGGGCGCCGGTTCTTGAGACCCAGTACTTC. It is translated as CASSRAPVLETQYF.

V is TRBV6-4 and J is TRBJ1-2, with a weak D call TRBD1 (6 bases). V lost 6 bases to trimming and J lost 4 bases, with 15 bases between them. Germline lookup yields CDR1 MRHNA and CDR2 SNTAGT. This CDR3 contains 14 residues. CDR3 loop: CASSPDRSFYGYTF. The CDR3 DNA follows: TGTGCCAGCAGCCCCGACAGGTCCTTCTATGGCTACACCTTC.

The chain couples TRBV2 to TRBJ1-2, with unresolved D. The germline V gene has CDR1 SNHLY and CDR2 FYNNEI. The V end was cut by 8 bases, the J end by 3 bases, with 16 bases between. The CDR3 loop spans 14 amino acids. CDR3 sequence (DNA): TGTGCCAGCGGCGGCACAGCACTTTACTATGGCTACACCTTC. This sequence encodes CASGGTALYYGYTF. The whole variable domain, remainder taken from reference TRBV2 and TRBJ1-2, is EPEVTQTPSHQVTQMGQEVILRCVPISNHLYFYWYRQILGQKVEFLVSFYNNEISEKSEIFDDQFSVERPDGSNFTLKIRSTKLEDSAMYFCASGGTALYYGYTFGSGTRLTVV.

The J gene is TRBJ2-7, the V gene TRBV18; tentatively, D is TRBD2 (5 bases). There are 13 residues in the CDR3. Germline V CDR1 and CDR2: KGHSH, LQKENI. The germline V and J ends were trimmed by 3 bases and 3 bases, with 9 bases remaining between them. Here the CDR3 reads CASSPTGIYEQYF. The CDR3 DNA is TGTGCCAGCTCACCCACCGGGATCTACGAGCAGTACTTC.

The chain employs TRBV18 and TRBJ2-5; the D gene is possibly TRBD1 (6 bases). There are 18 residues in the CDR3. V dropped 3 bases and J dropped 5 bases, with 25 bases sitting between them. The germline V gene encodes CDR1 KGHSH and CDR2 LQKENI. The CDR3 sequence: CASSPRPNLDPRGETQYF. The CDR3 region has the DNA TGTGCCAGCTCACCTCGACCCAATTTGGACCCCAGGGGCGAGACCCAGTACTTC.

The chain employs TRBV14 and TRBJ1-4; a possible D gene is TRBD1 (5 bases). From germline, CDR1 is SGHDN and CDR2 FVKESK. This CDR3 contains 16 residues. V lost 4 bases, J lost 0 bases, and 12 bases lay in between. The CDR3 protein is CASSLLGEATNEKLFF. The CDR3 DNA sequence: TGTGCCAGCAGCCTCTTAGGGGAGGCAACTAATGAAAAACTGTTTTTT.

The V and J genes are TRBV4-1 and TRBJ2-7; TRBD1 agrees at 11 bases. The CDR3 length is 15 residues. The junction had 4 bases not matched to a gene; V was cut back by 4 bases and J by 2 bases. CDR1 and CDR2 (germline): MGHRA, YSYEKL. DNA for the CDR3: TGCGCCAGCAGCCCGGGACAGGGGGGGACCTACGAGCAGTACTTC. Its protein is CASSPGQGGTYEQYF.

The CDR3 DNA sequence: TGTGCCAGCAGCCCTAGAGGAGGGAACAGCAATCAGCCCCAGCATTTT. The encoded protein is CASSPRGGNSNQPQHF. The chain uses TRBV7-2 and TRBJ1-5; D is unresolved. The V end lost 5 bases, the J end lost 1 base, and 15 bases lay between the germline ends. Germline V gene sequence: CDR1 SGHTA, CDR2 FQGNSA. CDR3 length: 16 amino acids.

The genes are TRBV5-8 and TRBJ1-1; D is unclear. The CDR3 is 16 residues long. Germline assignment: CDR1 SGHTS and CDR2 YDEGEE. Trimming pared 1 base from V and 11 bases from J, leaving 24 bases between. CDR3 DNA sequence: TGTGCCAGCAGCTTGCAGGCGCCGGGTTTAATTTGGGTGGCTTTCTTT. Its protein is CASSLQAPGLIWVAFF.

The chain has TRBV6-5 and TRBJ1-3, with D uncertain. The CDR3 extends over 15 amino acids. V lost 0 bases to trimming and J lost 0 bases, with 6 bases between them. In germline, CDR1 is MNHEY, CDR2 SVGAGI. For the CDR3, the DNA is TGTGCCAGCAGTTACTCTTTGCACTCTGGAAACACCATATATTTT. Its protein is CASSYSLHSGNTIYF.

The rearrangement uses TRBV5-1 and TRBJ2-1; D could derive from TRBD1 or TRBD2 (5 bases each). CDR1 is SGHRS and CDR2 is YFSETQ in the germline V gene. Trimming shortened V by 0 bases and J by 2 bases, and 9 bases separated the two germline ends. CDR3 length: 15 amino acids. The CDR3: CASSLVQGPYNEQFF. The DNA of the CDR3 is TGCGCCAGCAGCTTGGTTCAGGGACCCTACAATGAGCAGTTCTTC.

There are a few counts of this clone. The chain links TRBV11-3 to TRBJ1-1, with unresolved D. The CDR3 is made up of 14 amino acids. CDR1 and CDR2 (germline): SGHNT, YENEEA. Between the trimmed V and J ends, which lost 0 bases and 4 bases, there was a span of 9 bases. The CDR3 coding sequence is TGTGCCAGCAGCTTAGATTCGGCGGGCACTGAAGCTTTCTTT. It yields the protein CASSLDSAGTEAFF.

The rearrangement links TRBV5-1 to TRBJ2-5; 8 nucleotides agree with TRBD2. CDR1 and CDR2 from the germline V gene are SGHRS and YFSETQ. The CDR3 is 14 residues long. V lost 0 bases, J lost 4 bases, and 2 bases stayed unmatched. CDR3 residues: CASSLGTSRETQYF. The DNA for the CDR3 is TGCGCCAGCAGCTTGGGGACTAGCAGAGAGACCCAGTACTTC.

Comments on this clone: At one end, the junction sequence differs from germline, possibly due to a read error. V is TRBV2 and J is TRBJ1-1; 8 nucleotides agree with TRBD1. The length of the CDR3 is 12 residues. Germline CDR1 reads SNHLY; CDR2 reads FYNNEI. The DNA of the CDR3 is TGTGCCAGCAGTGATGGGACAGGCTGGGGAATCTTT. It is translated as CASSDGTGWGIF.

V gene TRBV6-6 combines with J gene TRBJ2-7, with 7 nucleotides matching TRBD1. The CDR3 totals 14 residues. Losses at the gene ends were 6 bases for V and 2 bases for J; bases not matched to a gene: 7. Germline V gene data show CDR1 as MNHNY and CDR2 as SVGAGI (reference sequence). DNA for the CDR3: TGTGCCAGCAGGGTCGACGGGACAGCCTACGAGCAGTACTTC. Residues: CASRVDGTAYEQYF.

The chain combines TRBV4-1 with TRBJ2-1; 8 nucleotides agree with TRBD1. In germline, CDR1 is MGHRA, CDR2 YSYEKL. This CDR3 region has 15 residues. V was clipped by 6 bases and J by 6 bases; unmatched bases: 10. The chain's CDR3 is CASRQTGGMFNEQFF. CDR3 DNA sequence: TGCGCCAGCAGGCAAACAGGGGGAATGTTCAATGAGCAGTTCTTC.